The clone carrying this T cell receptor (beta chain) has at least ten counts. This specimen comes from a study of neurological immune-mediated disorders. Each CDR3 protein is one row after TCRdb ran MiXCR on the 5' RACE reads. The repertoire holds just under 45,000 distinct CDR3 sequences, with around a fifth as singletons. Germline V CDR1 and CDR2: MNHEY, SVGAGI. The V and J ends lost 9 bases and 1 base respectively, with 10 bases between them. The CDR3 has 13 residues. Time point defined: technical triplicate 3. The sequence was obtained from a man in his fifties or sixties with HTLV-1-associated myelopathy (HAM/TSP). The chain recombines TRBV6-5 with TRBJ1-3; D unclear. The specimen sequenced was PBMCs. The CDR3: CASQRESGNTIYF. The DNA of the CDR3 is TGTGCCAGTCAAAGGGAGTCTGGAAACACCATATATTTT.